Reported below is one TCR beta chain. The antigen is unknown. Samples were assayed with immunoSEQ v3.0 at survey level. Assay used: immunoSEQ multiplex PCR; TCRdb lists only in-frame clones, some missing. This table holds roughly 18,000 clones, around 78% found once. This record belongs to a study of long-term antiretroviral therapy in people with HIV. The CDR3 length is 12 residues. The junction had 3 bases not matched to a gene; V was cut back by 3 bases and J by 6 bases. The germline CDR1 and CDR2 sequences are SQVTM and ANQGSEA. Regarding the study as a whole: Clonal populations expanded prior to ART predominated within the repertoire at all time points.

Cryopreserved PBMC numbered 1-10 million per sample before DNA extraction. The V call is TRBV29-1, the J call TRBJ2-7; 9 bases align to TRBD2. The sequence was obtained from a man aged 50 to 60 with HIV. The sequencing used unsorted PBMCs, collected 2.2 years after starting antiretroviral therapy. The CDR3 nucleotides read TGCAGCGTTGATAGCGGGAGAGGCGAGCAGTACTTC. Translation: CSVDSGRGEQYF.